What follows are 6 T cell receptor beta chains derived from one specimen sequenced in a study of blood T cell repertoires in COVID-19 (dated by TCRdb to the early 2020s). Library method: the immunoSEQ multiplex PCR assay. TCRdb stores this immuneACCESS table with in-frame sequences only. Part of the clones is absent; in the studies checked, under half of the shortfall reflects unresolved V genes, and no reason is known for the rest. Here the sample has around 300,000 clones; approximately 86% occur a single time. The ten most abundant clones make up about 2.7% of the sample. The material sequenced was PBMCs or T cells enriched from blood (not recorded which). These receptors originate from a woman younger than 35 who had recovered from COVID-19.

The chain joins TRBV7-2 to TRBJ2-1; D remains unclear. With 3 bases removed from V and 4 bases from J, the gap between germline ends came to 7 bases. The CDR3 consists of 13 residues. Germline lookup yields CDR1 SGHTA and CDR2 FQGNSA. The CDR3 sequence is CASSFSSYNEQFF. CDR3 nucleotide sequence: TGTGCCAGCAGCTTTAGTAGTTACAATGAGCAGTTCTTC.

This chain uses TRBV4-3 with TRBJ1-6; D is possibly TRBD1 (6 bases). V lost 5 bases and J 10 bases, leaving 12 bases between the germline ends. The germline gives CDR1 LGHNA, CDR2 YSLEER. The CDR3 has 13 residues. For the CDR3, the DNA is TGCGCCAGCAGCTGGCAGGGGAACTCACCCCTCCACTTT. Encoded protein: CASSWQGNSPLHF.

CDR3 amino acids: CASSSTGGYYNEQFF. CDR3 DNA: TGTGCCAGCAGCTCCACAGGGGGCTACTACAATGAGCAGTTCTTC. The V gene is TRBV7-9, the J gene TRBJ2-1; TRBD1 agrees at 9 bases. This CDR3 region has 15 residues. Germline V gene lookup returns CDR1 SEHNR and CDR2 FQNEAQ (reference sequence). The J segment lost 3 bases and the V segment lost 4 bases, leaving 4 bases of the junction unmatched.

The V call is TRBV28, the J call TRBJ1-5; a possible D gene is TRBD1 (6 bases). Germline V lookup: CDR1 MDHEN, CDR2 SYDVKM. The CDR3 runs 14 residues. V was clipped by 2 bases and J by 5 bases, with 10 bases between them. The CDR3 sequence is CASSLAGVDQPQHF. The CDR3 DNA sequence: TGTGCCAGCAGTTTAGCAGGGGTTGATCAGCCCCAGCATTTT. Looking up the rest from reference TRBV28 and TRBJ1-5 gives the full variable domain: DVKVTQSSRYLVKRTGEKVFLECVQDMDHENMFWYRQDPGLGLRLIYFSYDVKMKEKGDIPEGYSVSREKKERFSLILESASTNQTSMYLCASSLAGVDQPQHFGDGTRLSIL.

The gene calls are TRBV3-1 (or the pseudogene TRBV3-2) and TRBJ2-7; D is possibly TRBD1 (5 bases). This CDR3 comprises 13 residues. CDR1 is LGHDT and CDR2 is YNNKEL in the germline V gene (reference sequence). V gave up 6 bases and J gave up 6 bases, with 15 bases separating them. CDR3 sequence: CASSQTGLSEQYF. The CDR3, as DNA: TGTGCCAGCAGTCAAACAGGTCTCAGCGAGCAGTACTTC.

This rearrangement joins TRBV6-5 to TRBJ2-2; D is unresolved. The CDR3 loop spans 12 amino acids. Germline V lookup: CDR1 MNHEY, CDR2 SVGAGI. The V end lost 11 bases, the J end lost 6 bases, and 13 bases lay between the germline ends. CDR3 region: CASSRSPGELFF. As DNA, the CDR3 is TGTGCCTCATCCCGGTCTCCCGGGGAGCTGTTTTTT.